The 21 T cell receptor beta chains below come from one sample, sequenced in a study of shared clonotypes between healthy human individuals. The repertoire was sequenced with immunoSEQ multiplex PCR; TCRdb's copy has only in-frame clones and lacks some. The sample holds about 2.3 million clones, 92% seen once. Sample: naive CD4+ T cells from PBMCs. Subset noted: CD45RA+ positively selected. The receptors derive from a man aged 18 to 29 in good health. Some clones in this sample may be carry-over from other donors' samples.

This clone was seen a handful of times. This sequence joins TRBV10-3 and TRBJ1-1; TRBD1 is a possible D gene (5 bases). The CDR3 length is 13 residues. Deletions cut 5 bases from V and 3 bases from J, with 10 bases between. Germline V lookup: CDR1 ENHRY, CDR2 SYGVKD. CDR3 sequence reads: CAISPGGDTEAFF. The CDR3 nucleotides are TGTGCCATCAGTCCTGGGGGTGACACTGAAGCTTTCTTT.

This chain joins TRBV27 and TRBJ1-1; 7 bases line up with TRBD1. J lost 1 base, V lost 3 bases, and 8 bases had no gene match. The CDR3 length is 16 residues. CDR1 is MNHEY and CDR2 is SMNVEV in the germline V gene (reference sequence). Here the CDR3 DNA reads TGTGCCAGCAGTTTCGGGTCGACAGGGAAGAACACTGAAGCTTTCTTT. This translates into CASSFGSTGKNTEAFF.

Remarks on this clone: Other nucleotide sequences in the sample specify the same CDR3. This rearrangement joins TRBV18 to TRBJ2-7; 7 positions match TRBD1. Germline V lookup: CDR1 KGHSH, CDR2 LQKENI. With V trimmed by 2 bases and J by 5 bases, 3 bases remained unmatched. CDR3 size: 13 residues. The CDR3 here is CASSPGTADEQYF. CDR3 nucleotide sequence: TGTGCCAGCTCACCAGGGACAGCGGACGAGCAGTACTTC.

About this clone itself: This sample includes further DNA sequences coding for the same CDR3. The chain joins TRBV28 to TRBJ2-2, with unresolved D. Trimming removed 3 bases at V and 1 base at J, with 3 bases between. This CDR3 has 13 amino acids. Germline CDR1 MDHEN, CDR2 SYDVKM. The CDR3 DNA is TGTGCCAGCAGTTTTGGGAACACCGGGGAGCTGTTTTTT. Encoded protein: CASSFGNTGELFF.

The rearrangement joins TRBV23-1 to TRBJ2-1, with TRBD2 as a possible D gene (5 bases). TRBV23-1 falls under the ORF class, with uncertain function. The CDR3 covers 16 residues. The V end was cut by 7 bases, the J end by 7 bases, with 23 bases between. The DNA for the CDR3 is TGCGCCAGCATGACGGAGGTTCCCTTCGGGCTTAATGAGCAGTTCTTC. Translated, it gives CASMTEVPFGLNEQFF.

V gene TRBV4-1 combines with J gene TRBJ2-3, with TRBD2 matching over 11 bases. Germline V lookup: CDR1 MGHRA, CDR2 YSYEKL. V lost 4 bases and J lost 6; bases outside the gene matches: 12. This CDR3 is built from 17 residues. CDR3: CASSRIAGGNGGDTQYF. CDR3 DNA sequence: TGCGCCAGCAGCCGAATAGCGGGAGGGAACGGGGGGGATACGCAGTATTTT.

This chain links TRBV28 with TRBJ1-3; D uncertain. Looked up from germline, CDR1 is MDHEN and CDR2 is SYDVKM. V was cut by 5 bases and J by 3 bases, with 11 bases left in between. The CDR3 loop spans 14 amino acids. The CDR3, as DNA: TGTGCCAGCAGTGAGTATCGGTATGGAAACACCATATATTTT. It yields the protein CASSEYRYGNTIYF.

The rearrangement links TRBV19 to TRBJ2-7; TRBD1 might be the D (5 bases). The CDR3 length is 11 residues. Germline assignment: CDR1 LNHDA and CDR2 SQIVND (reference sequence). The V gene lost 6 bases and the J gene lost 5 bases, with 8 bases spanning the gap. The CDR3 spells CASSLRDEQYF. DNA of the CDR3: TGTGCCAGTAGCCTCAGGGACGAGCAGTACTTC. The variable domain in full, with the rest retrieved from reference TRBV19 and TRBJ2-7, is DGGITQSPKYLFRKEGQNVTLSCEQNLNHDAMYWYRQDPGQGLRLIYYSQIVNDFQKGDIAEGYSVSREKKESFPLTVTSAQKNPTAFYLCASSLRDEQYFGPGTRLTVT.

This chain joins TRBV20-1 and TRBJ2-2; D not resolved. The CDR3 runs to 11 residues. CDR1 DFQATT and CDR2 SNEGSKA come from the germline V gene (reference sequence). Between the trimmed V and J ends, which lost 5 bases and 6 bases, there was a span of 7 bases. The CDR3 is CSASEPGELFF. The CDR3 bases are TGCAGTGCTTCGGAGCCCGGGGAGCTGTTTTTT.

The sample holds one count of this clone. The chain joins TRBV28 to TRBJ2-2, with 10 bases lining up with TRBD2. The germline CDR1 and CDR2 sequences are MDHEN and SYDVKM. The CDR3 extends over 15 amino acids. With 5 bases clipped from V and 4 bases from J, the junction kept 4 bases outside the gene matches. The chain's CDR3 is CASSARTSGTGELFF. DNA of the CDR3: TGTGCCAGCAGTGCCAGGACTAGCGGCACCGGGGAGCTGTTTTTT.

This chain links TRBV7-8 with TRBJ2-2; 8 positions agree with TRBD1. Losses at the gene ends were 1 base for V and 8 bases for J; bases not matched to a gene: 9. In germline, CDR1 is SGHVS, CDR2 FQNEAQ. This CDR3 region has 16 residues. In nucleotides, the CDR3 is TGTGCCAGCAGCTTAGGCTCAAGGACAGGGATGGGGGAGCTGTTTTTT. Translated: CASSLGSRTGMGELFF.

V gene TRBV5-4 combines with J gene TRBJ2-1; 12 positions match TRBD1. This CDR3 contains 15 residues. Germline CDR1 reads SGHNT; CDR2 reads YYREEE (reference sequence). V shed 4 bases and J 9 bases; nucleotides not matched to a gene: 8. DNA for the CDR3: TGTGCCAGCAGCATTGGGGGACAGGGGGCAGGTGAGCAGTTCTTC. Protein: CASSIGGQGAGEQFF.

The rearrangement links TRBV28 to TRBJ2-7; a weak D match, TRBD2 (7 bases). CDR1 and CDR2 (germline): MDHEN, SYDVKM. V was clipped by 6 bases and J by 2 bases, with 17 bases between them. There are 15 residues in the CDR3. The CDR3 DNA follows: TGTGCCAGCAGGCCGCCGGGGGCGGGGGCCTACGAGCAGTACTTC. Its translation is CASRPPGAGAYEQYF.

This rearrangement joins TRBV29-1 to TRBJ2-5; possibly TRBD1 for D (8 bases). Deletions cut 1 base from V and 1 base from J, with 16 bases between. The germline V gene has CDR1 SQVTM and CDR2 ANQGSEA. The CDR3 totals 16 residues. CDR3 residues: CSVEGTGGAIQETQYF. CDR3 coding DNA: TGCAGCGTTGAAGGAACAGGGGGGGCGATCCAAGAGACCCAGTACTTC.

With respect to this clone: The same CDR3 arises from other DNA sequences in this sample as well. Here the CDR3 reads CASSPTPETQYF. The CDR3 DNA reads as TGTGCCAGCTCACCTACCCCAGAGACCCAGTACTTC. This chain links TRBV18 with TRBJ2-5, with unresolved D. This CDR3 is built from 12 residues. CDR1 and CDR2 from the germline V gene are KGHSH and LQKENI. The V end lost 3 bases, the J end lost 4 bases, and 6 bases lay between the germline ends.

In this sample, this clone turned up a few times. V usage is TRBV25-1 and J usage is TRBJ1-1; D unclear. V lost 4 bases and J 2 bases, leaving 8 bases between the germline ends. The CDR3 extends over 13 amino acids. Germline assignment: CDR1 MGHDK and CDR2 SYGVNS. CDR3 in amino acids: CASSGASNTEAFF. CDR3 DNA: TGTGCCAGCAGTGGAGCGAGTAACACTGAAGCTTTCTTT.

The chain links TRBV27 to TRBJ2-1, with D tentatively TRBD2 (5 bases). CDR1 MNHEY and CDR2 SMNVEV come from the germline V gene (reference sequence). Trimming took off 6 bases at V and 6 bases at J, with 15 bases between the two ends. This CDR3 comprises 14 residues. The CDR3 region is CASSPRSGVNEQFF. The CDR3 coding sequence is TGTGCCAGCAGCCCTCGGTCCGGGGTCAATGAGCAGTTCTTC.

J is TRBJ2-3 and V is TRBV4-1; unclear D gene. Germline CDR1 and CDR2: MGHRA and YSYEKL. CDR3 length equals 15 residues. Trimming removed 2 bases from V and 1 base from J, with 10 bases in between. CDR3: CASSQPRAGTDTQYF. As DNA, the CDR3 is TGCGCCAGCAGCCAACCCCGGGCGGGCACAGATACGCAGTATTTT.

The rearrangement uses TRBV18 and TRBJ2-3; tentative D call: TRBD1 (5 bases). V lost 4 bases, J lost 2 bases, and 7 bases lay in between. Germline V gene data show CDR1 as KGHSH and CDR2 as LQKENI. The CDR3 runs to 13 residues. DNA of the CDR3: TGTGCCAGCTCACGGGGCGACACAGATACGCAGTATTTT. Its translation: CASSRGDTDTQYF. Supplemented by reference TRBV18 and TRBJ2-3, the full variable domain reads NAGVMQNPRHLVRRRGQEARLRCSPMKGHSHVYWYRQLPEEGLKFMVYLQKENIIDESGMPKERFSAEFPKEGPSILRIQQVVRGDSAAYFCASSRGDTDTQYFGPGTRLTVL.

The V call is TRBV7-3, the J call TRBJ2-1, with D maybe TRBD1 (6 bases). From germline, CDR1 is SGHTA and CDR2 FQGTGA. CDR3 size: 15 residues. V was clipped by 5 bases and J by 6 bases, with 17 bases between them. CDR3 protein: CASSTNPGQPNEQFF. DNA of the CDR3: TGTGCCAGCAGCACCAATCCGGGACAACCCAATGAGCAGTTCTTC. The variable domain in full, completed from reference TRBV7-3 and TRBJ2-1, reads GAGVSQTPSNKVTEKGKYVELRCDPISGHTALYWYRQSLGQGPEFLIYFQGTGAADDSGLPNDRFFAVRPEGSVSTLKIQRTERGDSAVYLCASSTNPGQPNEQFFGPGTRLTVL.

V and J are TRBV7-6 and TRBJ2-7, with 7 bases matching TRBD1. V trimming: 4 bases; J trimming: 3 bases; junction bases outside the gene matches: 9. Germline loops: CDR1 SGHVS, CDR2 FNYEAQ. The CDR3 extends over 15 amino acids. CDR3: CASSSGQGQFYEQYF. CDR3 DNA: TGTGCCAGCAGCTCAGGCCAGGGACAGTTCTACGAGCAGTACTTC. Looking up the rest from reference TRBV7-6 and TRBJ2-7 gives the full variable domain: GAGVSQSPRYKVTKRGQDVALRCDPISGHVSLYWYRQALGQGPEFLTYFNYEAQQDKSGLPNDRFSAERPEGSISTLTIQRTEQRDSAMYRCASSSGQGQFYEQYFGPGTRLTVT.